This TCR beta chain appears in the sequencing data of a study of PD-1 blockade in classical Hodgkin lymphoma. Study-level background: Nivolumab was given intravenously to patients at 3 mg/kg every 2 weeks. Study-wide points: Relapsed/refractory patients reportedly had the lowest baseline TCR diversity, below newly diagnosed patients, who were below healthy donors. It was among complete responders that baseline diversity resembled that of newly diagnosed patients. Only CD4+ TCR diversity, not CD8+, had risen significantly by C4D1.

Each patient experienced a relapse that followed autologous stem cell transplantation, and brentuximab vedotin exposure varied. The method was immunoSEQ multiplex PCR; TCRdb's version includes in-frame clones alone and lacks a portion of them. The sample has around 66,000 clones; 70% to 75% are singletons. The V end lost 6 bases, the J end lost 2 bases, and 11 bases lay between the germline ends. Germline lookup yields CDR1 MDHEN and CDR2 SYDVKM. This CDR3 spans 13 amino acids. In the case of this clone: Its antigen is still unknown.

The source material was peripheral blood mononuclear cells (PBMCs), sampled before the second cycle of nivolumab. The V and J genes are TRBV28 and TRBJ2-7; D uncertain. This receptor was obtained from a human donor with classical Hodgkin lymphoma. CDR3 amino acids: CASSLGSAYEQYF. CDR3 DNA sequence: TGTGCCAGCAGCCTGGGCAGCGCCTACGAGCAGTACTTC.